What follows describes a single TCR beta chain. Just one base apart from a much larger clone, this may be a read error. This sample stems from a study of T cell changes during pregnancy in multiple sclerosis. Profiling relied on immunoSEQ multiplex PCR, and the TCRdb table lists in-frame clones only, not all of them. The sample contains 100,000 or so clones, more than 80% of which appear only once. The sequencing here drew on peripheral blood, taken in the second trimester of pregnancy. This TCR was sampled from a female donor with multiple sclerosis, enrolled in a pregnancy study.

The CDR3 loop reads CASSWTGNTEAFF. In DNA, the CDR3 is TGTGCCAGCAGCTGGACAGGGAACACTGAAGCTTTCTTT. V gene TRBV7-9 combines with J gene TRBJ1-1; 7 positions match TRBD1. Losses at the gene ends were 4 bases for V and 1 base for J; bases not matched to a gene: 0. The CDR3 sequence is 13 residues long. The germline V gene encodes CDR1 SEHNR and CDR2 FQNEAQ (reference sequence).